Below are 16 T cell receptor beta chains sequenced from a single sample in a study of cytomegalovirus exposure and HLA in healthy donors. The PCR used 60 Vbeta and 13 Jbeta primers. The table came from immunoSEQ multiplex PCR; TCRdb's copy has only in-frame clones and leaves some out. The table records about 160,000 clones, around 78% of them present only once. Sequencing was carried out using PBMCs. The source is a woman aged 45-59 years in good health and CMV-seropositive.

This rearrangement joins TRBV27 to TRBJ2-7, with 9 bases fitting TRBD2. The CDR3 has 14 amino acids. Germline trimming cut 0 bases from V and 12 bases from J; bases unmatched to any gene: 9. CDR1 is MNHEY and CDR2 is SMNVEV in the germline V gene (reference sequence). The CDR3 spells CASSLSLLAGASYF. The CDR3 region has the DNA TGTGCCAGCAGTTTATCGTTACTAGCGGGCGCCTCGTACTTC.

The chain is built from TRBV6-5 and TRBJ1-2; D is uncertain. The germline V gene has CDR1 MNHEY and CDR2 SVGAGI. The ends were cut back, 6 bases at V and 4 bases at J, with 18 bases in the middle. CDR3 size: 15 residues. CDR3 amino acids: CASSPRAGRGYGYTF. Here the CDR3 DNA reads TGTGCCAGCAGCCCCCGGGCAGGCCGGGGCTATGGCTACACCTTC.

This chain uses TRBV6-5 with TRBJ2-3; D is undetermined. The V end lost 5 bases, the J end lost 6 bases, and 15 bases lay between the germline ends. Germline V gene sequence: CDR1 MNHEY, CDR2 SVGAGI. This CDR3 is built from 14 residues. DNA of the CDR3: TGTGCCAGCAGTCAGCCCGGGTATTCCGATACGCAGTATTTT. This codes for CASSQPGYSDTQYF.

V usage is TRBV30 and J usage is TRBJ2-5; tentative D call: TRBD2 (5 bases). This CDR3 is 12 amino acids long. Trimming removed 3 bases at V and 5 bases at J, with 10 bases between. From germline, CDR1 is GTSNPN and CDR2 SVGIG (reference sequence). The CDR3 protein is CAWSVGGETQYF. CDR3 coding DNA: TGTGCCTGGAGCGTAGGCGGGGAGACCCAGTACTTC.

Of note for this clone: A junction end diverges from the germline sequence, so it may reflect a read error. The DNA for the CDR3 is TGTGCCAGCAGATTAGGGCGGGGGACCTACGAGCAGTACTTC. Translated: CASRLGRGTYEQYF. This rearrangement joins TRBV11-2 to TRBJ2-7; 7 nucleotides line up with TRBD2. The germline gives CDR1 SGHAT, CDR2 FQNNGV. This CDR3 has 14 amino acids.

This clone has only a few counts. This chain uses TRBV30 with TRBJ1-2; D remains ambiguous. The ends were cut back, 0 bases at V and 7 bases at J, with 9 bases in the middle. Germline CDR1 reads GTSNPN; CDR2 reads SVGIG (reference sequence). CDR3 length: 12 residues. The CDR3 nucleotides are TGTGCCTGGAGTGTAACAGCGGGTGGCTACACCTTC. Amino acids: CAWSVTAGGYTF.

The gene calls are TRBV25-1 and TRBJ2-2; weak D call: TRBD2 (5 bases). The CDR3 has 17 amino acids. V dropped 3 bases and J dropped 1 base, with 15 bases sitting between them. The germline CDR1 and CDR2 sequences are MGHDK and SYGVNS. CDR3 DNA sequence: TGTGCCAGCAGTGATAGGGTGGCTCGGGAGAACACCGGGGAGCTGTTTTTT. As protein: CASSDRVARENTGELFF.

The chain's CDR3 is CASSSVWGLAASYEQYF. DNA of the CDR3: TGTGCCAGCAGCTCTGTTTGGGGACTAGCGGCCTCCTACGAGCAGTACTTC. The chain employs TRBV7-8 and TRBJ2-7, with 11 positions matching TRBD2. The V segment lost 4 bases and the J segment 0 bases; nucleotides outside the gene matches: 8. The CDR3 spans 17 residues. Germline CDR1 is SGHVS and CDR2 is FQNEAQ.

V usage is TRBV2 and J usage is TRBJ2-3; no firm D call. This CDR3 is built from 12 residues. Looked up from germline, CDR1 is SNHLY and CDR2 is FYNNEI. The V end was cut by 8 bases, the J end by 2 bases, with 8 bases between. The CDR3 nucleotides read TGTGCCAGCGCAAGCGACACAGATACGCAGTATTTT. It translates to CASASDTDTQYF.

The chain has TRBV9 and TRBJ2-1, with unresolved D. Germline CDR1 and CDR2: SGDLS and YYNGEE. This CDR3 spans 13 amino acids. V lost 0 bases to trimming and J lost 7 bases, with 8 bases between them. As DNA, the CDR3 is TGTGCCAGCAGCGTAGGGTCACAGAATGAGCAGTTCTTC. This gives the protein CASSVGSQNEQFF.

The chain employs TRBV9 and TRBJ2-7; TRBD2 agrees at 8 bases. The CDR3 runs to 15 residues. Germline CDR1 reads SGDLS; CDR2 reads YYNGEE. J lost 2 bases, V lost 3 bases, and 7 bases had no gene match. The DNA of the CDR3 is TGTGCCAGCAGCGCCTATGCGGGGGGTGCCTACGAGCAGTACTTC. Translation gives CASSAYAGGAYEQYF.

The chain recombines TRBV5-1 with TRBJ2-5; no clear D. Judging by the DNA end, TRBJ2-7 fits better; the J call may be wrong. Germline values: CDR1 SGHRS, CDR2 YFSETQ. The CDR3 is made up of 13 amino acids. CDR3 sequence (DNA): TGCGCCAGCAGCTTTCACAGCTCCTACGAGCAGTACTTC. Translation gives CASSFHSSYEQYF.

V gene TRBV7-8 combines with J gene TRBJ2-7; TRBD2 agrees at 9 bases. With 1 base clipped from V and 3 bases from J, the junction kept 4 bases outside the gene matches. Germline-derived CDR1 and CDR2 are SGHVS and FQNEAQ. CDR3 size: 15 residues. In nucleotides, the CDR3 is TGTGCCAGCAGCTTAGTTGGTAGCGGGAGCTACGAGCAGTACTTC. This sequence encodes CASSLVGSGSYEQYF. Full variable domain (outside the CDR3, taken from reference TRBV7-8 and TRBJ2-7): GAGVSQSPRYKVAKRGQDVALRCDPISGHVSLFWYQQALGQGPEFLTYFQNEAQLDKSGLPSDRFFAERPEGSVSTLKIQRTQQEDSAVYLCASSLVGSGSYEQYFGPGTRLTVT.

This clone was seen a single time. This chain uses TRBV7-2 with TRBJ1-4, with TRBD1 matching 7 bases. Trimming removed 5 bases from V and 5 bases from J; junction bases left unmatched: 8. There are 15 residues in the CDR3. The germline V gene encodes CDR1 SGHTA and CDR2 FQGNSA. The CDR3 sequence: CASSPWTGANEKLFF. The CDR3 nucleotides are TGTGCCAGCAGCCCATGGACAGGTGCGAATGAAAAACTGTTTTTT.

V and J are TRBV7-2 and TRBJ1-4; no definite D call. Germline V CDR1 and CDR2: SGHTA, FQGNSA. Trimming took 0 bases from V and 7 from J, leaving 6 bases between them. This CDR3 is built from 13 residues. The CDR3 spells CASSLAYGEKLFF. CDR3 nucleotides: TGTGCCAGCAGCTTAGCGTACGGTGAAAAACTGTTTTTT.

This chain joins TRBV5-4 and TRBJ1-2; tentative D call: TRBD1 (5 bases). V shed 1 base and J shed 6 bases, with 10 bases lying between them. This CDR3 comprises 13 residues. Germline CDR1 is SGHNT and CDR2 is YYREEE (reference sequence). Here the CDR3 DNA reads TGTGCCAGCAGCTTGTGGCAGGGCAATGGCTACACCTTC. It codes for CASSLWQGNGYTF.